Below, 6 T cell receptor beta chains from the same sample are listed, as sequenced in a study of blood T cell repertoires in COVID-19. Sequenced by immunoSEQ multiplex PCR; TCRdb stores in-frame clones only, minus some. The top ten clones hold more than 9.5% of a sample with around 320,000 clones, over 85% of them seen once. What was sequenced was peripheral blood. These receptors were obtained from a woman aged 25 to 39 with COVID-19, enrolled during active disease.

This clone was detected a few times. This chain connects TRBV6-5 to TRBJ2-1; 8 bases align to TRBD2. Per germline, CDR1 MNHEY and CDR2 SVGAGI. The CDR3 has 14 amino acids. Trimming cost V 6 bases and J 6 bases; bases outside gene matches: 7. DNA of the CDR3: TGTGCCAGCAGCCAAGGACTAGCCACCAATGAGCAGTTCTTC. Translating it yields CASSQGLATNEQFF.

The chain links TRBV3-1 (or the pseudogene TRBV3-2) to TRBJ1-4, with unresolved D. Germline V gene data show CDR1 as LGHDT and CDR2 as YNNKEL (reference sequence). The CDR3 contains 15 residues. The V gene lost 1 base and the J gene lost 4 bases, with 10 bases spanning the gap. As DNA, the CDR3 is TGTGCCAGCAGCCAAGGATGGCTCGTTAATGAAAAACTGTTTTTT. This sequence encodes CASSQGWLVNEKLFF.

The rearrangement links TRBV2 to TRBJ2-5; 11 bases are shared with TRBD2. This CDR3 region has 16 residues. Germline CDR1 is SNHLY and CDR2 is FYNNEI. J gave up 4 bases and V 7 bases, and 11 bases lay outside the gene matches. The CDR3 sequence: CASTRRGTSGTETQYF. CDR3 DNA sequence: TGTGCCAGCACTCGAAGGGGGACTAGCGGCACAGAGACCCAGTACTTC.

V is TRBV5-1 and J is TRBJ1-5; D unclear. Germline V gives CDR1 SGHRS, CDR2 YFSETQ. V lost 3 bases to trimming and J lost 7 bases, with 11 bases between them. This CDR3 has 13 amino acids. The CDR3 DNA follows: TGCGCCAGCAGCTCCACCCCTCGGCAGCCCCAGCATTTT. Protein sequence: CASSSTPRQPQHF.

This clone appeared once. CDR3 protein: CASSLGGRFFSFTEAFF. The CDR3 nucleotides are TGTGCCAGCAGCTTGGGGGGGCGCTTTTTTTCGTTCACTGAAGCTTTCTTT. This chain connects TRBV2 to TRBJ1-1, with D possibly being TRBD1 (6 bases). Looked up from germline, CDR1 is SNHLY and CDR2 is FYNNEI. V lost 6 bases and J lost 4, with 24 bases in between. CDR3 length: 17 residues.

The genes are TRBV29-1 and TRBJ1-2; perhaps TRBD1 as D (5 bases). V lost 2 bases to trimming and J lost 5 bases, with 18 bases between them. Looked up from germline, CDR1 is SQVTM and CDR2 is ANQGSEA. The CDR3 consists of 15 residues. CDR3 nucleotides: TGCAGCGTTGAAAATCCATCGCAGGGATTTTATGGCTACACCTTC. Amino acids: CSVENPSQGFYGYTF.